This entry concerns a single TCR beta chain. As yet, its antigen is unknown. The sample belongs to a study of OX40 agonist ivuxolimab in advanced cancers. General study points: Blood T cells, both CD4+ and CD8+, expanded clonally by week 6 at 0.1 to 3.0 mg/kg.

This CDR3 contains 16 residues. V lost 3 bases to trimming and J lost 0 bases, with 9 bases between them. Germline CDR1 reads MNHEY; CDR2 reads SMNVEV (reference sequence). Here immunoSEQ multiplex PCR was the method, and the copy in TCRdb shows in-frame clones only, minus some. The sample lists just under 8,000 clones; just over 85% were seen once. The clonotype comes from an adult with an advanced solid tumor such as melanoma, head and neck, liver or kidney cancer. This specimen was CD4+ or CD8+ T cells sorted from blood, taken in a trial of the OX40 agonist ivuxolimab. J is TRBJ1-6 and V is TRBV27; no firm D call. The CDR3 reads CASSLVRGSYNSPLHF. CDR3 DNA sequence: TGTGCCAGCAGTTTGGTCAGAGGCTCCTATAATTCACCCCTCCACTTT.